What follows are 8 T cell receptor beta chains derived from one specimen sequenced in a study of T cell clonotyping in hematopoietic cell transplantation. The table came from immunoSEQ multiplex PCR; TCRdb's copy has only in-frame clones and leaves some out. The sample lists about 2,800 clones; under 90% were seen once. The specimen was PBMCs, collected 180 days after allogeneic stem cell transplant. The origin of the receptors is a female patient aged 40-50 years who had an allogeneic stem cell transplant from a related donor, so T cells may come from the graft donor. Some clones in this sample may be carry-over from other donors' samples.

The CDR3 coding sequence is TGCGCCAGCAGTGTAGCAGGGGGCTTCAACACCGGGGAGCTGTTTTTT. It encodes CASSVAGGFNTGELFF. The chain carries TRBV10-1 and TRBJ2-2; 8 nucleotides agree with TRBD1. Looked up from germline, CDR1 is WNHNN and CDR2 is SYGVQD (reference sequence). The trim removed 4 bases at V and 2 bases at J, leaving 6 bases unmatched. The CDR3 has 16 residues.

The chain has TRBV2 and TRBJ1-1; D gene ambiguous. CDR1 is SNHLY, CDR2 FYNNEI, per germline. The germline V and J ends were trimmed by 6 bases and 1 base, with 12 bases remaining between them. This CDR3 spans 14 amino acids. CDR3 sequence (DNA): TGTGCCAGCAGACTCGGAGTCTCGAACACTGAAGCTTTCTTT. Its translation is CASRLGVSNTEAFF.

The J gene is TRBJ2-5, the V gene TRBV5-1; 8 bases map to TRBD1. The CDR3 covers 14 residues. V lost 0 bases to trimming and J lost 2 bases; unmatched junction nucleotides: 0. Germline CDR1 SGHRS, CDR2 YFSETQ. Written as DNA, the CDR3 is TGCGCCAGCAGCTTGGGGACAGGGCAAGAGACCCAGTACTTC. Translated, it gives CASSLGTGQETQYF.

The chain recombines TRBV11-2 with TRBJ2-7, with D hard to call. CDR3 length: 12 residues. V was trimmed by 5 bases and J by 6 bases, leaving 11 bases between them. CDR1 is SGHAT, CDR2 FQNNGV, per germline. The CDR3 DNA follows: TGTGCCAGCAGCCGTAGTGTCGCCGAGCAGTACTTC. This codes for CASSRSVAEQYF.

This clone appeared a single time. The chain joins TRBV9 to TRBJ2-1; D gene unclear. This CDR3 region has 14 residues. Germline V gives CDR1 SGDLS, CDR2 YYNGEE. Trimming shortened V by 2 bases and J by 3 bases, and 9 bases separated the two germline ends. CDR3 sequence: CASSVNWVYNEQFF. The CDR3 DNA follows: TGTGCCAGCAGCGTGAACTGGGTCTACAATGAGCAGTTCTTC.

This chain joins TRBV19 and TRBJ1-1; the D gene is possibly TRBD1 (5 bases). Germline CDR1 LNHDA, CDR2 SQIVND (reference sequence). This CDR3 comprises 13 residues. V was pared by 3 bases and J by 10 bases, with 15 bases between. The CDR3 loop reads CASSMGQSRLAFF. CDR3 in DNA: TGTGCCAGTAGTATGGGGCAGTCTCGGCTAGCTTTCTTT.

By sample fraction, this clone is large. This chain joins TRBV25-1 and TRBJ2-7; D uncertain. Germline V gene data show CDR1 as MGHDK and CDR2 as SYGVNS. This CDR3 region has 11 residues. V was clipped by 5 bases and J by 5 bases, with 7 bases between them. CDR3 region: CASSPGHEQYF. DNA for the CDR3: TGTGCCAGCAGTCCAGGCCACGAGCAGTACTTC.

This clone was found once. J is TRBJ2-7 and V is TRBV6-1, with D possibly called TRBD1 or TRBD2 (5 bases each). Germline CDR1 and CDR2: MNHNS and SASEGT. Trimming stripped 6 bases from V and 0 bases from J, with 15 bases between. This CDR3 region has 15 residues. CDR3 sequence: CASRRGGGSSYEQYF. CDR3 nucleotides: TGTGCCAGCAGGAGGGGTGGTGGGAGCTCCTACGAGCAGTACTTC.